What follows are 9 T cell receptor beta chains derived from one specimen sequenced in a study of identical twins. TCRdb ran MiXCR on the 5' RACE reads and lists one entry per CDR3 protein. Of a few hundred thousand distinct CDR3 sequences in the sample, less than 25% were seen once. The same sample was also used in a study of T cells expressing NK-cell markers.

Input material: CD4+ T cells sorted from blood. The receptor source for this set is a woman aged 18-29 years in good health.

The CDR3 coding sequence is TGTGCCAGCAGCTTAGAGGGAGGGGGCGGTCAGCCCCAGCATTTT. Its protein product is CASSLEGGGGQPQHF. This rearrangement joins TRBV7-9 to TRBJ1-5, with 7 bases that match TRBD1. The CDR3 is 15 residues long. V lost 1 base, J lost 6 bases, and 6 bases stayed unmatched. Germline assignment: CDR1 SEHNR and CDR2 FQNEAQ (reference sequence).

V gene TRBV5-1 combines with J gene TRBJ1-6; possibly TRBD1 for D (6 bases). The V gene lost 0 bases and the J gene lost 13 bases, with 11 bases spanning the gap. CDR1 SGHRS and CDR2 YFSETQ come from the germline V gene. There are 13 residues in the CDR3. CDR3 nucleotides: TGCGCCAGCAGCTTGGCCCACAGGGATCCCCTCCACTTT. This codes for CASSLAHRDPLHF.

The rearrangement uses TRBV18 and TRBJ1-2, with D unresolved. Germline CDR1 KGHSH, CDR2 LQKENI. V shed 2 bases and J shed 3 bases, with 13 bases lying between them. The CDR3 spans 15 residues. CDR3 loop: CASSPSGPVHYGYTF. The DNA of the CDR3 is TGTGCCAGCTCACCAAGCGGTCCAGTGCACTATGGCTACACCTTC.

In this sample, this clonotype turned up a few times. The J gene is TRBJ2-1, the V gene TRBV5-1; no reliable D call. The CDR3 is made up of 15 amino acids. Per germline, CDR1 SGHRS and CDR2 YFSETQ. V shed 1 base and J shed 9 bases, with 17 bases lying between them. The CDR3 loop is CASSLTGHSTREQFF. The CDR3 coding sequence is TGCGCCAGCAGCTTGACGGGCCACTCCACCCGTGAGCAGTTCTTC.

This clonotype was picked up a small number of times. CDR3 DNA sequence: TGTGCCAGCAGCTTATCGAAGGGCTACACAGATACGCAGTATTTT. Translating gives CASSLSKGYTDTQYF. The rearrangement uses TRBV7-3 and TRBJ2-3; D uncertain. Trimming removed 2 bases from V and 2 bases from J, with 11 bases in between. The CDR3 covers 15 residues. The germline CDR1 and CDR2 sequences are SGHTA and FQGTGA.

This chain links TRBV10-3 with TRBJ1-4; no reliable D call. The CDR3 is 14 amino acids. V lost 6 bases and J 1 base, leaving 9 bases between the germline ends. The V gene's germline CDR1 is ENHRY and CDR2 SYGVKD. CDR3 sequence (DNA): TGTGCCATCAGGGCAGGCGGAACTAATGAAAAACTGTTTTTT. Translated: CAIRAGGTNEKLFF.

This clonotype was detected only a few times. The chain is built from TRBV5-6 and TRBJ1-1; D is unclear. CDR3 size: 18 residues. V shed 4 bases and J shed 1 base, with 23 bases lying between them. Per the germline V gene, CDR1 is SGHDT and CDR2 is YYEEEE. CDR3 sequence reads: CASSPLGGGNYGNTEAFF. The CDR3 coding sequence is TGTGCCAGCAGCCCGCTGGGCGGCGGGAACTATGGGAACACTGAAGCTTTCTTT.

The rearrangement links TRBV29-1 to TRBJ2-6, with D unclear. The CDR3 has 14 residues. CDR1 SQVTM and CDR2 ANQGSEA come from the germline V gene. V was cut by 6 bases and J by 0 bases, with 9 bases left in between. The DNA for the CDR3 is TGCAGCGTCCGAGTGGGCTCTGGGGCCAACGTCCTGACTTTC. This encodes CSVRVGSGANVLTF.

This chain connects TRBV7-8 to TRBJ2-1; D uncertain. Trimming pared 3 bases from V and 3 bases from J, leaving 9 bases between. The CDR3 runs 14 residues. The germline V gene encodes CDR1 SGHVS and CDR2 FQNEAQ. The CDR3 is CASSFQSNYNEQFF. The DNA of the CDR3 is TGTGCCAGCAGCTTTCAATCCAACTACAATGAGCAGTTCTTC.